A single sample gave rise to the 10 T cell receptor beta chains below, sequenced in a study of T-cell reconstitution after alpha-beta-depleted transplantation in children. Researchers prepared the TCRbeta library using unique molecular identifiers, the study reports. Using its own MiXCR run on the PCR reads, TCRdb lists one record per CDR3 protein. The profile shows about 400,000 distinct CDR3 sequences, more than 10% of them singletons. The source material was PBMCs, sampled from the stem cell graft. All receptors come from a human donor who donated a stem cell graft to a child with Fanconi anemia.

The chain combines TRBV6-1 with TRBJ2-3, with 11 bases aligning to TRBD2. This CDR3 is built from 15 residues. V shed 6 bases, J shed 5 bases, and the junction held 7 bases outside the gene matches. Germline V gene data show CDR1 as MNHNS and CDR2 as SASEGT. DNA of the CDR3: TGTGCCAGCAGCCGTAGCGGGGGGGATGGAGATACGCAGTATTTT. It translates to CASSRSGGDGDTQYF.

A remark on this clonotype: A much larger clone differs by one base, so this may be a read error. The CDR3 end shows no conserved phenylalanine or tryptophan, and so a read error is likely. The chain joins TRBV20-1 to TRBJ2-1; 9 positions match TRBD2. The J segment lost 4 bases and the V segment lost 4 bases, leaving 2 bases of the junction unmatched. Germline CDR1 is DFQATT and CDR2 is SNEGSKA (reference sequence). The CDR3 is made up of 13 amino acids. The CDR3 here is CSATSGVYNEQFY. The CDR3 region has the DNA TGCAGTGCTACTAGCGGGGTATACAATGAGCAGTTCTAC.

This clonotype was seen ten or more times. This sequence joins TRBV7-9 and TRBJ1-1; D is undetermined. V was trimmed by 5 bases and J by 10 bases, leaving 14 bases between them. This CDR3 is 12 amino acids long. Germline V gene lookup returns CDR1 SEHNR and CDR2 FQNEAQ (reference sequence). The CDR3 nucleotides read TGTGCCAGCAGCGACGTCGGACCGGTAGCTTTCTTT. This translates into CASSDVGPVAFF.

In its sample, this clonotype was seen a few times. The chain couples TRBV4-2 to TRBJ2-5, with D uncertain. Germline V CDR1 and CDR2: LGHNA, YNFKEQ. This CDR3 has 13 residues. Trimming removed 4 bases at V and 2 bases at J, with 8 bases between. The chain's CDR3 is CASSRHNQETQYF. The CDR3 coding sequence is TGTGCCAGCAGCCGCCATAATCAAGAGACCCAGTACTTC.

Many counts were recorded for this clonotype. This chain joins TRBV25-1 and TRBJ2-6; maybe TRBD1 (6 bases). With 4 bases removed from V and 0 bases from J, the gap between germline ends came to 13 bases. CDR1 MGHDK and CDR2 SYGVNS come from the germline V gene. CDR3 length equals 17 residues. The CDR3 region is CASSAGQVNSGANVLTF. The CDR3 nucleotides read TGTGCCAGCAGTGCGGGACAAGTGAACTCTGGGGCCAACGTCCTGACTTTC.

The chain employs TRBV7-2 and TRBJ2-1; the D gene is possibly TRBD1 (5 bases). CDR1 is SGHTA, CDR2 FQGNSA, per germline. Trimming stripped 4 bases from V and 5 bases from J, with 15 bases between. The CDR3 covers 15 residues. The CDR3 DNA sequence: TGTGCCAGCAGCTCGTCATCGACAGTAAACAATGAGCAGTTCTTC. This translates into CASSSSSTVNNEQFF.

A few counts support this clonotype. The chain carries TRBV4-3 and TRBJ2-7; 7 positions agree with TRBD1. V lost 0 bases and J lost 6; bases outside the gene matches: 11. The CDR3 loop spans 16 amino acids. Germline-derived CDR1 and CDR2 are LGHNA and YSLEER. The CDR3 sequence: CASSQEGFDRDVEQYF. In DNA form, the CDR3 reads TGCGCCAGCAGCCAAGAAGGGTTTGACAGGGATGTCGAGCAGTACTTC.

In this sample, this clonotype turned up a few times. The V call is TRBV20-1, the J call TRBJ1-5; unclear D gene. The CDR3 is 13 amino acids. CDR1 is DFQATT and CDR2 is SNEGSKA in the germline V gene (reference sequence). V shed 1 base and J shed 7 bases, with 11 bases lying between them. CDR3 amino acids: CSARAGVGQPQHF. CDR3 nucleotides: TGCAGTGCTAGAGCGGGCGTCGGGCAGCCCCAGCATTTT.

This clonotype was counted many times. The chain recombines TRBV4-3 with TRBJ2-2; D not resolved. The CDR3 length is 15 residues. Trimming shortened V by 5 bases and J by 5 bases, and 15 bases separated the two germline ends. Per the germline V gene, CDR1 is LGHNA and CDR2 is YSLEER. CDR3 sequence (DNA): TGCGCCAGCAGCTCCGTATCAACTCAGACCGGGGAGCTGTTTTTT. Its protein product is CASSSVSTQTGELFF.

The chain has TRBV5-5 and TRBJ2-1; the D gene could be TRBD1 or TRBD2 (5 bases each). V dropped 0 bases and J dropped 0 bases, with 13 bases sitting between them. The CDR3 is made up of 17 amino acids. Germline lookup yields CDR1 SGHKS and CDR2 YYEKEE (reference sequence). The CDR3 DNA reads TGTGCCAGCAGCTTGGGTGGGACCGGGCGCTCCTACAATGAGCAGTTCTTC. It is translated as CASSLGGTGRSYNEQFF.